A selection of T cell receptor beta chains follows, all from one sample in a study of blood T cell repertoires in COVID-19. Clones were sequenced by immunoSEQ multiplex PCR, and TCRdb holds only the in-frame ones, with some missing. The sample yields more than 200,000 clones, roughly 90% seen once. Input material: peripheral blood. These receptors all come from a woman aged 60-70 years with acute or convalescent COVID-19. The CDR3 runs from the conserved cysteine through the conserved F or W. D genes are given only for firm matches. Clone size is stated in some rows and not others, as once, few, many or a class when expanded.

.	.	TRBV4-1	TRBJ1-6	TGCGCCAGCAGCCCGGGTAGGATGGATTCACCCCTCCACTTT	CASSPGRMDSPLHF
TRBD2	.	TRBV5-4	TRBJ2-1	TGTGCCAGCAGCTTGGGGACTAGCGCCTACAATGAGCAGTTCTTC	CASSLGTSAYNEQFF
.	.	TRBV15	TRBJ1-2	TGTGCCACCAGCAGTCGCCCAGGGGATGTCTATGGCTACACCTTC	CATSSRPGDVYGYTF
.	.	TRBV5-5	TRBJ2-7	TGTGCCAGCAGCTTGCCGGGATTCTACGAGCAGTACTTC	CASSLPGFYEQYF
.	once	TRBV9	TRBJ2-1	TGTGCCAGCAGCGGATCCGGGACACTTTACAATGAGCAGTTCTTC	CASSGSGTLYNEQFF
TRBD1	.	TRBV19	TRBJ1-1	TGTGCCAGTAGCATGACAGGGGCGAACACTGAAGCTTTCTTT	CASSMTGANTEAFF
TRBD1	few	TRBV3-1/TRBV3-2	TRBJ2-7	TGTGCCAGCCAGGGGGACGGTAGCTACGAGCAGTACTTC	CASQGDGSYEQYF
.	.	TRBV7-2	TRBJ2-5	TGTGCCAGCAGCTTAGGCGGTAGAAACTTGGAGACCCAGTACTTC	CASSLGGRNLETQYF
TRBD2	once	TRBV4-1	TRBJ2-1	TGCGCCAGCAGCCGAGGACTAGCTCCCTCCAATGAGCAGTTCTTC	CASSRGLAPSNEQFF
TRBD1	few	TRBV4-1	TRBJ2-3	TGCGCCAGCAGCCTTCGACAGGGATTGGCAGATACGCAGTATTTT	CASSLRQGLADTQYF
.	.	TRBV19	TRBJ1-2	TGTGCCAGTAGTTCCCGGGACACAAGTCTTTATGGCTACACCTTC	CASSSRDTSLYGYTF
.	.	TRBV7-9	TRBJ1-5	TGTGCCAGCAGCTTATTGGGGGCCTCTAGCAATCAGCCCCAGCATTTT	CASSLLGASSNQPQHF
TRBD1	.	TRBV19	TRBJ2-4	TGTGCCAGTAGTGATTTGACAGGGCCAAAACACATTCAGTACTTC	CASSDLTGPKHIQYF
.	.	TRBV18	TRBJ1-2	TGTGCCAGCTCACCAGGAATCGCTTGGGAGGGCTACACCTTC	CASSPGIAWEGYTF
TRBD1	once	TRBV2	TRBJ1-1	TGTGCCAGCTGGGCAGGGGGCGGCTCTGAAGCTTTCTTT	CASWAGGGSEAFF
TRBD2	.	TRBV28	TRBJ2-3	TGTGCCAGCAGCCTCGGACTAGCGGGGGTGGATACGCAGTATTTT	CASSLGLAGVDTQYF
TRBD1	.	TRBV2	TRBJ1-2	TGTGCCAGCAGTGGTAACAGGGGGCGTCTCTTGCCTGGCTACACCTTC	CASSGNRGRLLPGYTF
.	.	TRBV4-2	TRBJ2-1	TGTGCCAGCAGCCAAGATCTGTACAATGAGCAGTTCTTC	CASSQDLYNEQFF
TRBD2	.	TRBV6-2/TRBV6-3	TRBJ2-2	TGTGCCAGCAGTTACCCAACCCGACTAGCGGGAGGGCCGGGCACCGGGGAGCTGTTTTTT	CASSYPTRLAGGPGTGELFF
TRBD2	.	TRBV2	TRBJ2-3	TGTGCCAGCAGTGGTAGGCGGGGGGGCGCAGATACGCAGTATTTT	CASSGRRGGADTQYF
.	.	TRBV21-1	TRBJ2-7	TGTGCCAGCAGCAAAGCGCCCGCGGGAGGGTTCTACGAGCAGTACTTC	CASSKAPAGGFYEQYF
TRBD2	.	TRBV2	TRBJ2-1	TGTGCCAGCAGGGATATAGCGGGAGATAAGGTTGAGCAGTTCTTC	CASRDIAGDKVEQFF
.	.	TRBV5-1	TRBJ2-5	TGCGCCAGCAGCTTGGACAGCGGCCGGAGACAAGAGACCCAGTACTTC	CASSLDSGRRQETQYF
TRBD2	.	TRBV7-8	TRBJ2-2	TGTGCCAGCAGCTACCAGCGGGGGGGCAACACCGGGGAGCTGTTTTTT	CASSYQRGGNTGELFF
TRBD2	.	TRBV7-2	TRBJ2-1	TGTGCCAGCAGTCCCCGGGCCCCCCTAGCGGCTTCCTACAATGAGCAGTTCTTC	CASSPRAPLAASYNEQFF
TRBD1	once	TRBV7-9	TRBJ2-1	TGTGCCAGCAGCCTTCGGACAGGTGGAACGAGGGAGTTCTTC	CASSLRTGGTREFF
.	.	TRBV21-1	TRBJ1-1	TGTGCCAGCAGCCCTCGGACAGGGACCTCCCTTACTGAAGCTTTCTTT	CASSPRTGTSLTEAFF
TRBD1	.	TRBV11-2	TRBJ2-7	TGTGCCAGCAGCTGGGGACAGGGGCTTTCCTACGAGCAGTACTTC	CASSWGQGLSYEQYF
.	once	TRBV11-3	TRBJ2-7	TGTGCCAGCAGCTTAGATTCAGGGTCCCCCTACGAGCAGTACTTC	CASSLDSGSPYEQYF
TRBD2	.	TRBV15	TRBJ2-3	TGTGCCACCAGCAGGGGACTAGCGGGGATCACAGATACGCAGTATTTT	CATSRGLAGITDTQYF
.	.	TRBV19	TRBJ2-3	TGTGCCAGTAGTATAATTATTACTAGCACAGATACGCAGTATTTT	CASSIIITSTDTQYF
.	.	TRBV7-3	TRBJ2-3	TGTGCCAGCAGCTTAAACCCTGACGGGGGAGATACGCAGTATTTT	CASSLNPDGGDTQYF
.	.	TRBV12-3/TRBV12-4	TRBJ2-7	TGTGCCAGCAGTTTAGAGGGGTACGAGCAGTACTTC	CASSLEGYEQYF
.	.	TRBV29-1	TRBJ2-7	TGCAGCGTTGAGGTTGGTCTCGGTCAGGGTCGAAAATTGGACGAGCAGTACTTC	CSVEVGLGQGRKLDEQYF
.	.	TRBV5-1	TRBJ2-1	TGCGCCAGCAGCTACCCCTCCTCTCGGAATGAGCAGTTCTTC	CASSYPSSRNEQFF
TRBD1	.	TRBV18	TRBJ1-5	TGTGCCAGCTCTCAAGACAGGGCCGGTCAGCCCCAGCATTTT	CASSQDRAGQPQHF
.	.	TRBV30	TRBJ2-1	TGTGCCTGGAGTCCCGGACTCACTAATGAGCAGTTCTTC	CAWSPGLTNEQFF
.	.	TRBV6-5	TRBJ1-6	TGTGCCAGCAGTCAGGGATTAGGGCCCCTCCACTTT	CASSQGLGPLHF
.	.	TRBV3-1/TRBV3-2	TRBJ2-5	TGTGCCAGCAGCCAAGTTGACTACCTTGGTAGGACCCAGTACTTC	CASSQVDYLGRTQYF
.	.	TRBV25-1	TRBJ2-7	TGTGCCAGCAGTGAACCACAGCCATTGGACGAGCAGTACTTC	CASSEPQPLDEQYF
.	.	TRBV6-1	TRBJ1-6	TGTGCCAGCAGTGACCACCTGCGCGCCTCGCGCGGACCCCTCCACTTT	CASSDHLRASRGPLHF
.	.	TRBV19	TRBJ2-2	TGTGCCAGTAGTATAGCTTTAGGGCCGGGGACCGGGGAGCTGTTTTTT	CASSIALGPGTGELFF
.	.	TRBV7-2	TRBJ2-1	TGTGCCAGCAGCTTCTCAGATGGCTACAATGAGCAGTTCTTC	CASSFSDGYNEQFF
TRBD1	.	TRBV5-1	TRBJ1-6	TGCGCCAGCAGCCAACAGACAGGGGGGCGGAATTCACCCCTCCACTTT	CASSQQTGGRNSPLHF